This entry lists 12 T cell receptor beta chains sequenced from one sample in a study of T cells in Graves' hyperthyroidism and ophthalmopathy. The TCR beta CDR3 regions underwent amplification using RNA transcripts as the source. Using the HTBI primer set, a first-round RT-PCR was run on the TCR CDR3. TCRdb fed the multiplex PCR reads into MiXCR, producing one record per CDR3 protein. Of a few hundred thousand distinct CDR3 sequences listed, 14% to 15% were seen once; the top ten hold about 33%. Sequences were obtained from blood. The receptors were gathered from a woman aged 25 to 39 with Graves' hyperthyroidism.

J is TRBJ1-5 and V is TRBV20-1; TRBD1 aligns across 8 bases. The germline V gene encodes CDR1 DFQATT and CDR2 SNEGSKA (reference sequence). The V segment lost 3 bases and the J segment 0 bases; nucleotides outside the gene matches: 7. There are 16 residues in the CDR3. This CDR3 reads CSASGQGAYSNQPQHF. DNA for the CDR3: TGCAGTGCTAGTGGACAGGGCGCTTATAGCAATCAGCCCCAGCATTTT.

In this sample, this clonotype turned up many times. This sequence joins TRBV5-1 and TRBJ1-6; possible D gene TRBD1, 5 bases. Germline CDR1 reads SGHRS; CDR2 reads YFSETQ. This CDR3 has 15 residues. V was cut by 4 bases and J by 10 bases, with 18 bases left in between. The CDR3 nucleotides read TGCGCCAGCAGCACGATTGGGGGAGAGGGATCACCCCTCCACTTT. Residues: CASSTIGGEGSPLHF.

This clonotype was detected only a few times. J is TRBJ2-1 and V is TRBV4-1; 7 nucleotides align to TRBD1. Germline values: CDR1 MGHRA, CDR2 YSYEKL. CDR3 size: 15 residues. V shed 0 bases, J shed 2 bases, and the junction held 1 base outside the gene matches. CDR3 bases: TGCGCCAGCAGCCAAGACGGACAGGCCTACAATGAGCAGTTCTTC. Residues: CASSQDGQAYNEQFF.

This clonotype was seen repeatedly, ten times or more. The genes are TRBV5-1 and TRBJ1-2; D gene unclear. Trimming cost V 5 bases and J 0 bases, with 11 bases left between them. The CDR3 contains 14 residues. Germline CDR1 and CDR2: SGHRS and YFSETQ. CDR3 coding DNA: TGCGCCAGCAGACCGGAGCCCGCTAACTATGGCTACACCTTC. Protein: CASRPEPANYGYTF.

This clonotype was counted at least ten times. The rearrangement links TRBV7-9 to TRBJ1-2; 9 nucleotides align to TRBD1. Trimming cost V 10 bases and J 2 bases; bases outside gene matches: 11. Germline V CDR1 and CDR2: SEHNR, FQNEAQ (reference sequence). The CDR3 runs to 15 residues. CDR3 sequence: CANLVQGAANYGYTF. In nucleotides, the CDR3 is TGTGCCAACCTAGTACAGGGGGCGGCGAACTATGGCTACACCTTC.

This clonotype was found many times. The V call is TRBV24-1, the J call TRBJ1-5; the D is unclear. Germline CDR1 and CDR2: KGHDR and SFDVKD. The CDR3 consists of 13 residues. Trimming took 3 bases from V and 7 from J, leaving 9 bases between them. The CDR3 region has the DNA TGTGCCACCAGTGATCCGGGTGGCCAGCCCCAGCATTTT. As protein: CATSDPGGQPQHF.

The J gene is TRBJ2-5, the V gene TRBV20-1; D is unresolved. The CDR3 has 14 amino acids. The V gene lost 3 bases and the J gene lost 5 bases, with 16 bases spanning the gap. Germline CDR1 and CDR2: DFQATT and SNEGSKA (reference sequence). For the CDR3, the DNA is TGCAGTGCTAGTTGGCAGGTGGACCTTGAGACCCAGTACTTC. Protein sequence: CSASWQVDLETQYF.

This clonotype was counted between two and nine times. The rearrangement joins TRBV29-1 to TRBJ1-1, with TRBD1 matching 9 bases. Germline lookup yields CDR1 SQVTM and CDR2 ANQGSEA. J gave up 4 bases and V 4 bases, and 4 bases lay outside the gene matches. CDR3 length: 13 amino acids. The CDR3 protein is CSVGQDRGTEAFF. For the CDR3, the DNA is TGCAGCGTTGGACAGGACAGGGGCACTGAAGCTTTCTTT.

V is TRBV12-3 or TRBV12-4 and J is TRBJ2-7, with D possibly matching TRBD2 (5 bases). V lost 6 bases, J lost 3 bases, and 18 bases lay in between. The CDR3 has 15 amino acids. This CDR3 is CASSLDGSKNYEQYF. As DNA, the CDR3 is TGTGCCAGCAGCTTGGATGGGAGCAAAAACTACGAGCAGTACTTC.

The chain recombines TRBV5-1 with TRBJ2-1; D possibly corresponds to TRBD2 (6 bases). The CDR3 sequence is 14 residues long. V lost 0 bases to trimming and J lost 9 bases, with 13 bases between them. Germline V lookup: CDR1 SGHRS, CDR2 YFSETQ. The CDR3 coding sequence is TGCGCCAGCAGCTTGGGGGACTCGGCTTTTGAGCAGTTCTTC. It is translated as CASSLGDSAFEQFF.

This clonotype was seen many times. V usage is TRBV6-2 or TRBV6-3 and J usage is TRBJ2-5; 13 nucleotides line up with TRBD2. CDR1 and CDR2 (germline): MNHEY, SVGEGT. After removal of 7 bases from V and 9 bases from J, the junction contained 5 bases not matched to a gene. The length of the CDR3 is 13 residues. The CDR3 spells CASNGLAGASQYF. CDR3 nucleotides: TGTGCCAGCAACGGACTAGCGGGAGCGTCCCAGTACTTC.

J is TRBJ1-6 and V is TRBV7-3; D ambiguous. V lost 2 bases, J lost 9 bases, and 2 bases lay in between. The germline V gene has CDR1 SGHTA and CDR2 FQGTGA. The CDR3 totals 11 residues. CDR3 DNA: TGTGCCAGCAGCTTATTTTCACCCCTCCACTTT. Translating it yields CASSLFSPLHF.